Following are 24 T cell receptor beta chains from one sample sequenced in a study of T cells in Graves' hyperthyroidism and ophthalmopathy. What was amplified from RNA transcripts were TCR beta CDR3 regions. The study used the HTBI primer set for a first-round RT-PCR of the TCR CDR3. TCRdb fed the multiplex PCR reads into MiXCR, producing one record per CDR3 protein. The sample lists approximately 28,000 distinct CDR3 sequences, under 55% occurring once. Material for sequencing was blood. The receptors derive from a woman in her twenties or thirties with Graves' hyperthyroidism.

The chain couples TRBV20-1 to TRBJ1-2; D is undetermined. The CDR3 loop spans 12 amino acids. Germline V gene lookup returns CDR1 DFQATT and CDR2 SNEGSKA (reference sequence). V dropped 4 bases and J dropped 4 bases, with 10 bases sitting between them. The CDR3: CSAMGRIYGYTF. The CDR3 DNA reads as TGCAGTGCTATGGGCAGAATCTATGGCTACACCTTC.

This clonotype has just a few counts. J is TRBJ2-3 and V is TRBV3-1; D is undetermined. CDR3 length: 16 residues. Trimming cost V 2 bases and J 1 base, with 13 bases left between them. Germline CDR1 is LGHDT and CDR2 is YNNKEL (reference sequence). CDR3 sequence (DNA): TGTGCCAGCAGCCAAATGCCCCCCCCCGGCACAGATACGCAGTATTTT. The encoded protein is CASSQMPPPGTDTQYF.

Sample share makes this clonotype medium-sized (0.01 to 0.1%). This sequence joins TRBV24-1 and TRBJ2-3, with a tentative D call TRBD1 (6 bases). The V gene lost 2 bases and the J gene lost 0 bases, with 11 bases spanning the gap. The CDR3 is 16 amino acids. CDR1 and CDR2 (germline): KGHDR, SFDVKD. CDR3 sequence: CATSDWTARSTDTQYF. CDR3 bases: TGTGCCACCAGTGATTGGACAGCCAGGAGCACAGATACGCAGTATTTT.

By frequency in the sample, this clonotype is medium-sized (0.01 to 0.1%). The genes are TRBV10-1 and TRBJ1-6, with D unresolved. Germline CDR1 and CDR2: WNHNN and SYGVQD (reference sequence). CDR3 size: 14 residues. V lost 8 bases, J lost 9 bases, and 17 bases lay in between. In DNA form, the CDR3 reads TGCGCCAGCGCTCTTGGTGGGGAAGGTTCACCCCTCCACTTT. Protein: CASALGGEGSPLHF.

This clonotype was picked up many times. The rearrangement links TRBV2 to TRBJ2-7, with 8 positions matching TRBD2. This CDR3 comprises 14 residues. Germline lookup yields CDR1 SNHLY and CDR2 FYNNEI. J gave up 3 bases and V 5 bases, and 6 bases lay outside the gene matches. DNA for the CDR3: TGTGCCAGCAGTAACCCGGGACTAGTCTACGAGCAGTACTTC. Translating gives CASSNPGLVYEQYF.

This clonotype appeared many times. The chain carries TRBV5-1 and TRBJ2-2; 7 positions agree with TRBD2. Germline V gene sequence: CDR1 SGHRS, CDR2 YFSETQ. Trimming removed 1 base from V and 5 bases from J; junction bases left unmatched: 8. The CDR3 is made up of 16 amino acids. CDR3 in amino acids: CASSLRLAVGTGELFF. DNA for the CDR3: TGCGCCAGCAGCTTGCGGCTAGCGGTAGGGACCGGGGAGCTGTTTTTT.

This clonotype was found a few times. The genes are TRBV19 and TRBJ2-7; 14 nucleotides align to TRBD2. There are 13 residues in the CDR3. V shed 6 bases and J 9 bases; nucleotides not matched to a gene: 4. Per the germline V gene, CDR1 is LNHDA and CDR2 is SQIVND (reference sequence). This chain's CDR3 is CASSAGTSGGQYF. The CDR3 nucleotides read TGTGCCAGTAGCGCTGGGACTAGCGGGGGGCAGTACTTC.

This clonotype came up many times. The V gene is TRBV3-1, the J gene TRBJ1-5; no definite D call. The CDR3 runs to 13 residues. V shed 4 bases and J shed 7 bases, with 11 bases lying between them. Germline lookup yields CDR1 LGHDT and CDR2 YNNKEL (reference sequence). The CDR3 sequence is CASSPTREQPQHF. In DNA, the CDR3 is TGTGCCAGCAGCCCCACTAGGGAGCAGCCCCAGCATTTT. The whole variable domain, filled in from reference TRBV3-1 and TRBJ1-5, reads DTAVSQTPKYLVTQMGNDKSIKCEQNLGHDTMYWYKQDSKKFLKIMFSYNNKELIINETVPNRFSPKSPDKAHLNLHINSLELGDSAVYFCASSPTREQPQHFGDGTRLSIL.

In its sample, this clonotype was seen many times. The chain couples TRBV6-2 or TRBV6-3 to TRBJ1-4; tentatively, D is TRBD1 (5 bases). Germline-derived CDR1 and CDR2 are MNHEY and SVGEGT. CDR3 length equals 16 residues. Trimming took 6 bases from V and 0 from J, leaving 14 bases between them. CDR3 sequence (DNA): TGTGCCAGCAGCCTACACGACAGACCAACTAATGAAAAACTGTTTTTT. Translating gives CASSLHDRPTNEKLFF.

J is TRBJ1-3 and V is TRBV6-7; D call uncertain. TRBV6-7 belongs to the ORF category, with a function that is uncertain. V gave up 0 bases and J gave up 8 bases, with 35 bases separating them. This CDR3 has 22 amino acids. The CDR3 bases are TGTGCCAGCAGTTACTCCACAGCGCTGCAAGGCTGTCTCCTCTCTGCAAGTGACACCATATATTTT. Amino acids: CASSYSTALQGCLLSASDTIYF.

A note on this clonotype: With a much larger clone just one base away, this may be a read error. The chain couples TRBV14 to TRBJ2-1; TRBD2 agrees at 11 bases. The J segment lost 12 bases and the V segment lost 1 base, leaving 8 bases of the junction unmatched. The CDR3 length is 15 residues. From germline, CDR1 is SGHDN and CDR2 FVKESK. The CDR3 sequence: CASSQGLAGGYGQFF. Written as DNA, the CDR3 is TGTGCCAGCAGCCAAGGGCTAGCGGGAGGATATGGGCAGTTCTTC.

This clonotype was seen at least ten times. The V and J genes are TRBV11-3 and TRBJ2-2, with 9 bases identical to TRBD2. The CDR3 is 16 residues long. CDR1 SGHNT and CDR2 YENEEA come from the germline V gene. V lost 4 bases, J lost 7 bases, and 10 bases stayed unmatched. DNA for the CDR3: TGTGCCAGCAGCTCCCAAGCGGGAGGAGCGGGCGGGGAGCTGTTTTTT. Protein product: CASSSQAGGAGGELFF.

The chain employs TRBV20-1 and TRBJ2-1; D may be TRBD2 (7 bases). Trimming cost V 6 bases and J 8 bases, with 20 bases left between them. The germline CDR1 and CDR2 sequences are DFQATT and SNEGSKA (reference sequence). The CDR3 contains 14 residues. The chain's CDR3 is CSALEGQGGDEQFF. CDR3 DNA: TGCAGTGCCCTGGAGGGCCAAGGGGGGGATGAGCAGTTCTTC.

There are a few counts of this clonotype. The rearrangement links TRBV18 to TRBJ2-3; D ambiguous. Germline CDR1 reads KGHSH; CDR2 reads LQKENI. V lost 3 bases, J lost 4 bases, and 11 bases lay in between. This CDR3 has 14 residues. The CDR3 spells CASSPANGADTQYF. Here the CDR3 DNA reads TGTGCCAGCTCACCCGCAAATGGGGCAGATACGCAGTATTTT.

Many counts were recorded for this clonotype. CDR3 sequence: CASSVGAMNTEAFF. The DNA for the CDR3 is TGTGCCAGCAGTGTGGGGGCCATGAACACTGAAGCTTTCTTT. The chain recombines TRBV6-4 with TRBJ1-1, with a tentative D call TRBD1 (6 bases). The CDR3 has 14 amino acids. CDR1 and CDR2 (germline): MRHNA, SNTAGT. V lost 4 bases to trimming and J lost 0 bases, with 9 bases between them.

This clonotype is deemed medium-sized. The chain recombines TRBV10-3 with TRBJ2-2; 8 nucleotides align to TRBD1. V dropped 11 bases and J dropped 0; count of bases not matched to a gene: 5. Germline assignment: CDR1 ENHRY and CDR2 SYGVKD. The CDR3 has 14 amino acids. DNA of the CDR3: TGTGCCGCTCAACAGGGGGCGAACACCGGGGAGCTGTTTTTT. The encoded protein is CAAQQGANTGELFF.

The chain joins TRBV6-6 to TRBJ1-1, with TRBD1 matching over 7 bases. The germline CDR1 and CDR2 sequences are MNHNY and SVGAGI (reference sequence). Losses at the gene ends were 8 bases for V and 8 bases for J; bases not matched to a gene: 8. The CDR3 is 12 amino acids. The CDR3 DNA sequence: TGTGCCAGCCAAGACAGGGTTTACGAAGCTTTCTTT. The encoded protein is CASQDRVYEAFF.

This clonotype was recorded a few times. This chain links TRBV28 with TRBJ2-7; 7 nucleotides align to TRBD2. The CDR3 has 18 residues. Germline trimming cut 5 bases from V and 1 base from J; bases unmatched to any gene: 17. Germline V gene lookup returns CDR1 MDHEN and CDR2 SYDVKM. The CDR3 DNA sequence: TGTGCCAGCAGTCCATACGCAATCGGGAGGCCCACTTCCTACGAGCAGTACTTC. Protein: CASSPYAIGRPTSYEQYF.

This clonotype was found once. The V and J genes are TRBV24-1 and TRBJ2-5; 8 bases agree with TRBD1. This CDR3 contains 15 residues. Trimming at V came to 4 bases and at J to 7 bases, leaving 10 bases not matched to a gene. CDR1 is KGHDR, CDR2 SFDVKD, per germline. The CDR3 sequence is CATSDLGQGFGTQYF. CDR3 nucleotide sequence: TGTGCCACCAGTGACCTTGGACAGGGATTTGGGACCCAGTACTTC.

In nucleotides, the CDR3 is TGCAGTGCCCCGGGACAGTTGAACAGGGAGCAGTTCTTC. This codes for CSAPGQLNREQFF. The V and J genes are TRBV20-1 and TRBJ2-1, with 7 bases aligning to TRBD1. CDR1 and CDR2 from the germline V gene are DFQATT and SNEGSKA (reference sequence). Trimming removed 6 bases from V and 10 bases from J; junction bases left unmatched: 12. The CDR3 spans 13 residues.

This chain connects TRBV10-3 to TRBJ2-5; 9 positions agree with TRBD1. CDR1 and CDR2 (germline): ENHRY, SYGVKD. This CDR3 region has 14 residues. V trimming: 10 bases; J trimming: 6 bases; junction bases outside the gene matches: 12. CDR3 protein: CATRRTGEFKTQYF. CDR3 DNA sequence: TGTGCCACGAGAAGGACAGGGGAATTCAAGACCCAGTACTTC.

The V call is TRBV5-6, the J call TRBJ2-5; 8 nucleotides match TRBD1. Germline-derived CDR1 and CDR2 are SGHDT and YYEEEE. J gave up 9 bases and V 1 base, and 14 bases lay outside the gene matches. The CDR3 has 16 amino acids. DNA for the CDR3: TGTGCCAGCAGCTTGTACAGGGGGGTTAGCAATCAGCCCCAGTACTTC. Translating gives CASSLYRGVSNQPQYF.

Turning to this clonotype: Sequence at one end of the junction differs from germline and may be a read error. The chain is built from TRBV20-1 and TRBJ1-1; D may be TRBD1 (5 bases). The CDR3 length is 12 residues. CDR1 and CDR2 from the germline V gene are DFQATT and SNEGSKA (reference sequence). CDR3 residues: CSARVLDTEAFF. The CDR3 DNA follows: TGCAGTGCTAGAGTCTTGGACACGGAAGCTTTCTTT.

This clonotype was seen ten or more times. This chain joins TRBV11-3 and TRBJ1-1; the match to TRBD1 covers 11 bases. The germline CDR1 and CDR2 sequences are SGHNT and YENEEA. Trimming cost V 4 bases and J 4 bases; bases outside gene matches: 11. This CDR3 has 17 residues. This CDR3 is CASSSLRDRGLGTEAFF. DNA for the CDR3: TGTGCCAGCAGCTCACTCCGGGACAGGGGGTTGGGCACTGAAGCTTTCTTT.